This T cell receptor (beta chain) was recorded in a study of blood T cell repertoires in COVID-19. In the authors' methods: Amplification of reference gene primers was used by the study to estimate nucleated cell counts. Only in-frame clones appear in the TCRdb table, and some are missing; sequencing was by immunoSEQ multiplex PCR. Clone size and V and J calls were adopted from that table, with D and trimming inferred from the DNA. This table holds about 260,000 clones, approximately 89% found once. Trimming shortened V by 2 bases and J by 6 bases, and 11 bases separated the two germline ends. CDR1 is WSHSY and CDR2 is SAAADI in the germline V gene. This CDR3 contains 13 residues.

The gene calls are TRBV10-2 and TRBJ2-7; tentative D call: TRBD2 (6 bases). The sample comprised peripheral blood. This receptor was obtained from a middle-aged man who had recovered from COVID-19. The CDR3 here is CASSEVGAGEQYF. Here the CDR3 DNA reads TGCGCCAGCAGTGAGGTGGGAGCGGGCGAGCAGTACTTC.